This paragraph covers one T cell receptor (beta chain) sequence. A read error may produce the germline difference seen at one junction end. The record originates from a study of molecular identifiers for immune sequencing clone quantification. In the study overall: Replicate runs used RNA from about 19,000 or 110,000 naive CD8 cells, which was split five ways into aliquots, and four of those aliquots were then sequenced.

Making the bulk TCR libraries relied on previously described methods and listed TCR primers. TCRdb ran MiXCR on the PCR reads and lists one entry per CDR3 protein. The sample has about 640,000 distinct CDR3 sequences, just under 20% seen once; the top ten hold 0.75% to 0.95%. Naive CD8 library inputs spanned roughly 17,000 to 1,100,000 sorted cells and 10%, 30% or 50% RNA. Using a CD8+CD4-CCR7+CD45RA+ phenotype, naive CD8 T cells were sorted. Germline lookup yields CDR1 MGHRA and CDR2 YSYEKL. The CDR3 covers 14 residues. This chain joins TRBV4-1 and TRBJ2-7, with TRBD2 matching 8 bases. The specimen sequenced was naive CD8+ T cells from blood, with Jurkat cell RNA spiked in. As to subset: FACS-sorted CD8+CD4-CCR7+CD45RA+ naive T cells. The TCR was taken from a human donor in good health. Some libraries in this study had Jurkat cell RNA spiked in. CDR3 coding DNA: TGTGCCAGCAGCCACCGACTAGCGCCATACGAGCAGTACTTC. It encodes CASSHRLAPYEQYF.